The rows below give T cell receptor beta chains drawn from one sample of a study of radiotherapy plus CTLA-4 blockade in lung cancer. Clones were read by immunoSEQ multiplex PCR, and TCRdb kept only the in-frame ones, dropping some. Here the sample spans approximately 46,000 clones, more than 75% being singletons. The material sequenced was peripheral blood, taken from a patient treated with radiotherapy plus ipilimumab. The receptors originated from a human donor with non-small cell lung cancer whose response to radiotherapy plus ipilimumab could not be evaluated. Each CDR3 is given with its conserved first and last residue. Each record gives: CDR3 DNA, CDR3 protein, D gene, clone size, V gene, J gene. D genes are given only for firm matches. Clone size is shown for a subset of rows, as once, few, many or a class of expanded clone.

DNA: TGTGCCATCACCAAGGGGGATCAAGAGACCCAGTACTTC
CDR3: CAITKGDQETQYF
D: -
size: few
V: TRBV6-1
J: TRBJ2-5

DNA: TGTGCCAGCAGCAGTTCCGGGACAGTCTCCTACAATGAGCAGTTCTTC
CDR3: CASSSSGTVSYNEQFF
D: TRBD1
size: -
V: TRBV28
J: TRBJ2-1

DNA: TGTGCCAGCAGTTACGCTGGGTTTGGGGGGAAGGATACGCAGTATTTT
CDR3: CASSYAGFGGKDTQYF
D: -
size: -
V: TRBV6-5
J: TRBJ2-3

DNA: TGTGCCAGTACGGAAGCGGGAGAGTGGAATGAGCAGTTCTTC
CDR3: CASTEAGEWNEQFF
D: TRBD2
size: -
V: TRBV28
J: TRBJ2-1

DNA: TGCGCCAGCAGCCATCAGACAGACGGAGCCTATGGCTACACCTTC
CDR3: CASSHQTDGAYGYTF
D: -
size: few
V: TRBV4-3
J: TRBJ1-2

DNA: TGTGCCAGCAGCTTGTCTTCCTCTGGGGCCAACGTCCTGACTTTC
CDR3: CASSLSSSGANVLTF
D: -
size: few
V: TRBV5-5
J: TRBJ2-6

DNA: TGTGCCAGCAGCTCGCGACAGGGTTCCTACAATGAGCAGTTCTTC
CDR3: CASSSRQGSYNEQFF
D: TRBD1
size: -
V: TRBV7-9
J: TRBJ2-1

DNA: TGCGCCAGCAGTCAAATCGGGCAGACAGGCGCCGCGCCCCAGCATTTT
CDR3: CASSQIGQTGAAPQHF
D: -
size: -
V: TRBV23-1
J: TRBJ1-5

DNA: TGTGCCAGCTTTTCGTATGGCTACACCTTC
CDR3: CASFSYGYTF
D: -
size: few
V: TRBV6-6
J: TRBJ1-2

DNA: TGTGCCAGCAGCCCGTATTCAGATACGCAGTATTTT
CDR3: CASSPYSDTQYF
D: -
size: -
V: TRBV5-6
J: TRBJ2-3

DNA: TGTGCCAGCAGTCTGAGCGGGACCTACGAGCAGTACTTC
CDR3: CASSLSGTYEQYF
D: TRBD2
size: -
V: TRBV2
J: TRBJ2-7

DNA: TGTGCCAGCAGCTTAACGGGACAGTTTCAAGGAAACACCATATATTTT
CDR3: CASSLTGQFQGNTIYF
D: TRBD1
size: -
V: TRBV7-2
J: TRBJ1-3

DNA: TGTGCCAGCAGCCCGGGACAGGGGGAGACGAAGGAAAAACTGTTTTTT
CDR3: CASSPGQGETKEKLFF
D: TRBD1
size: -
V: TRBV9
J: TRBJ1-4

DNA: TGTGCCAGCAGGAGTCCGGACAGGGGCTACGAGCAGTACTTC
CDR3: CASRSPDRGYEQYF
D: TRBD1
size: -
V: TRBV6-5
J: TRBJ2-7

DNA: TGTGCCAGAAGCTTAGATCGAGACAGGGGTAGCTACACCTTC
CDR3: CARSLDRDRGSYTF
D: -
size: -
V: TRBV7-5
J: TRBJ1-2

DNA: TGTGCCAGTAGTATATGGCTAGCGGGAGATTTATATATGAGGAACACCGGGGAGCTGTTTTTT
CDR3: CASSIWLAGDLYMRNTGELFF
D: TRBD2
size: -
V: TRBV19
J: TRBJ2-2

DNA: TGCGCCAGCCTCTCCTACGAGCAGTACTTC
CDR3: CASLSYEQYF
D: -
size: -
V: TRBV5-1
J: TRBJ2-7

DNA: TGTGCCAGCAGTTTACTCGACAGTTACAATGAGCAGTTCTTC
CDR3: CASSLLDSYNEQFF
D: -
size: -
V: TRBV28
J: TRBJ2-1

DNA: TGTGCCAGCAGTGCGACAGGGACAGGGGGAGAGACCCAGTACTTC
CDR3: CASSATGTGGETQYF
D: TRBD1
size: -
V: TRBV6-1
J: TRBJ2-5

DNA: TGCAGCGTTGCCCCGGGCAGGAGGGGCACTGAAGCTTTCTTT
CDR3: CSVAPGRRGTEAFF
D: -
size: once
V: TRBV29-1
J: TRBJ1-1

DNA: TGTGCCAGCGCCACTGCGAGGGTGCGGCAGTTCTTC
CDR3: CASATARVRQFF
D: -
size: -
V: TRBV28
J: TRBJ2-1

DNA: TGCGCCAGCAGCATCCCCGGACAGAGGAACACTGAAGCTTTCTTT
CDR3: CASSIPGQRNTEAFF
D: -
size: once
V: TRBV4-3
J: TRBJ1-1

DNA: TGTGCCAGTAAGGGGGCGGACACTGAAGCTTTCTTT
CDR3: CASKGADTEAFF
D: TRBD1
size: -
V: TRBV19
J: TRBJ1-1

DNA: TGTGCCAGTAGTATTCGGGTAGTCCAAGATACGCAGTATTTT
CDR3: CASSIRVVQDTQYF
D: -
size: few
V: TRBV19
J: TRBJ2-3

DNA: TGTGCCAGCAGTTTAGGCCGGGAGCAGTACTTC
CDR3: CASSLGREQYF
D: -
size: -
V: TRBV28
J: TRBJ2-5

DNA: TGTGCCAGCAGTGAAGTGTCAGGGGGGTACACAGATACGCAGTATTTT
CDR3: CASSEVSGGYTDTQYF
D: -
size: -
V: TRBV2
J: TRBJ2-3

DNA: TGTGCCAGCAGCTTACTCTCTAGCGGGAGTGGAACCGGGGAGCTGTTTTTT
CDR3: CASSLLSSGSGTGELFF
D: TRBD2
size: once
V: TRBV7-3
J: TRBJ2-2

DNA: TGTGCCAGCAGCTTATCGGACAGGGCCTACGAGCAGTACTTC
CDR3: CASSLSDRAYEQYF
D: TRBD1
size: -
V: TRBV7-9
J: TRBJ2-7

DNA: TGTGCCAGCAGTTTGGGGGACAGAGTAGCCAAAAACATTCAGTACTTC
CDR3: CASSLGDRVAKNIQYF
D: TRBD1
size: -
V: TRBV27
J: TRBJ2-4

DNA: TGTGCCAGCAGCCCACGGACAGGTGAAAAACTGTTTTTT
CDR3: CASSPRTGEKLFF
D: TRBD1
size: -
V: TRBV7-2
J: TRBJ1-4

DNA: TGTGCCAGCATGGGTGTTGGGGAGGGAGAAAAACTGTTTTTT
CDR3: CASMGVGEGEKLFF
D: -
size: -
V: TRBV28
J: TRBJ1-4

DNA: TGCGCCAGCAGCCACGGGACAGCTCGCTCCTATAATTCACCCCTCCACTTT
CDR3: CASSHGTARSYNSPLHF
D: TRBD1
size: once
V: TRBV4-1
J: TRBJ1-6

DNA: TGTGCCAGTAGTAGGCAGGCAACGTCTGGAAACACCATATATTTT
CDR3: CASSRQATSGNTIYF
D: -
size: -
V: TRBV19
J: TRBJ1-3

DNA: TGTGCCAGCAGTACCCCGGGACAGATCGGCATGGGGGCTTTCTTT
CDR3: CASSTPGQIGMGAFF
D: TRBD1
size: -
V: TRBV28
J: TRBJ1-1

DNA: TGTGCCAGCAGCCCTATCCCCCGGGCTAGCGGGAGCTCCTACGAGCAGTACTTC
CDR3: CASSPIPRASGSSYEQYF
D: TRBD2
size: -
V: TRBV4-2
J: TRBJ2-7

DNA: TGTGCCAGCAGCCGACAGGGTCTCTTCCAGTTCTTC
CDR3: CASSRQGLFQFF
D: TRBD1
size: -
V: TRBV7-9
J: TRBJ2-1

DNA: TGTGCCAGCAGCTTAACCTCCGCCGGGACCCCGGGGGGTGAAGCTTTCTTT
CDR3: CASSLTSAGTPGGEAFF
D: -
size: -
V: TRBV7-3
J: TRBJ1-1

DNA: TGTGCCAGCGGTCGCTACGGGAGGAGGGAAACAGATACGCAGTATTTT
CDR3: CASGRYGRRETDTQYF
D: TRBD2
size: -
V: TRBV9
J: TRBJ2-3

DNA: TGTGCCTGTTCAGACGGAGTCACAGATACGCAGTATTTT
CDR3: CACSDGVTDTQYF
D: -
size: -
V: TRBV30
J: TRBJ2-3

DNA: TGTGCCAGCAGTTACTCGGAGGACAGGGGTGATACGCAGTATTTT
CDR3: CASSYSEDRGDTQYF
D: TRBD1
size: -
V: TRBV6-6
J: TRBJ2-3

DNA: TGTGCCAGCGGCAGGGTGAACACTGAAGCTTTCTTT
CDR3: CASGRVNTEAFF
D: -
size: -
V: TRBV28
J: TRBJ1-1

DNA: TGTGCCAGCAGGGATCCGAGGGATGAGGAAAAACTGTTTTTT
CDR3: CASRDPRDEEKLFF
D: -
size: -
V: TRBV6-6
J: TRBJ1-4

DNA: TGTGCCAGCAGTCCCCAGACAGGGGGATCCTATGGCTACACCTTC
CDR3: CASSPQTGGSYGYTF
D: TRBD1
size: -
V: TRBV28
J: TRBJ1-2

DNA: TGTGCCTGGAGTGTAGGGGCAGGGAATGAGCAGTTCTTC
CDR3: CAWSVGAGNEQFF
D: -
size: -
V: TRBV30
J: TRBJ2-1

DNA: TGCGCCAGCCTTAAGACAGGGCGTCAGCCCCAGCATTTT
CDR3: CASLKTGRQPQHF
D: TRBD1
size: -
V: TRBV10-1
J: TRBJ1-5

DNA: TGCGCCAGCAGCTCCGGACAGATGAACTACAATGAGCAGTTCTTC
CDR3: CASSSGQMNYNEQFF
D: -
size: -
V: TRBV5-1
J: TRBJ2-1